This paragraph reports one T cell receptor beta chain. These data are taken from a study of blood T cell repertoires in COVID-19. Looking at the study overall: Donors in the United States, Italy and Spain gave samples during acute or convalescent COVID-19.

CDR1 SGHTA and CDR2 FQGNSA come from the germline V gene. The CDR3 is 15 residues long. Deletions cut 5 bases from V and 0 bases from J, with 13 bases between. Original data processing: Amplification with reference gene primers provided the estimates of nucleated cell counts. The data were produced by immunoSEQ multiplex PCR, yet TCRdb's version contains in-frame clones alone and is incomplete. V, J and clone size reflect that table, while D and trimming were determined from the DNA. The sample lists roughly 130,000 clones, around 85% occurring once. The gene calls are TRBV7-2 and TRBJ1-2, with D possibly matching TRBD1 (5 bases). The sequence was collected from a woman older than 75 with acute or convalescent COVID-19. Specimen: peripheral blood. CDR3 sequence reads: CASSNRGGSNYGYTF. The CDR3 DNA is TGTGCCAGCAGCAACCGGGGGGGTTCTAACTATGGCTACACCTTC. The complete variable domain, with remaining parts taken from reference TRBV7-2 and TRBJ1-2, reads GAGVSQSPSNKVTEKGKDVELRCDPISGHTALYWYRQSLGQGLEFLIYFQGNSAPDKSGLPSDRFSAERTGGSVSTLTIQRTQQEDSAVYLCASSNRGGSNYGYTFGSGTRLTVV.